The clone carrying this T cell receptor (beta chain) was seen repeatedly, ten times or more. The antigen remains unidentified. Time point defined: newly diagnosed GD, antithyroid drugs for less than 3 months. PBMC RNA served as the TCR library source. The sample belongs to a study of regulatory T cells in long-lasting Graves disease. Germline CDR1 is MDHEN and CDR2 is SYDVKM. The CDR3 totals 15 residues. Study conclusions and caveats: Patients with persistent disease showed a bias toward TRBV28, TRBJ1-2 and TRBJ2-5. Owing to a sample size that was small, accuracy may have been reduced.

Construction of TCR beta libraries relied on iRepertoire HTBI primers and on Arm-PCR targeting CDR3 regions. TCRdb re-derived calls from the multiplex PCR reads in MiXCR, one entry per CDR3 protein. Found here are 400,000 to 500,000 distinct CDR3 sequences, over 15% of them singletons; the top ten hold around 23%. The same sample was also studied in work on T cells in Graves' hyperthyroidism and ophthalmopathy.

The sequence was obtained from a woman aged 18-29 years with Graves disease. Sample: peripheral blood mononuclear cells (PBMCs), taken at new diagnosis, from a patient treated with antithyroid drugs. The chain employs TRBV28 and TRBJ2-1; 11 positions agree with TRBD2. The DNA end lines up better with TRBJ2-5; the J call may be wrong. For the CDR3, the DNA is TGTGCCAGCAGTACATTAGCGGGAGGGAAAGAGACCCAGTACTTC. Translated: CASSTLAGGKETQYF.